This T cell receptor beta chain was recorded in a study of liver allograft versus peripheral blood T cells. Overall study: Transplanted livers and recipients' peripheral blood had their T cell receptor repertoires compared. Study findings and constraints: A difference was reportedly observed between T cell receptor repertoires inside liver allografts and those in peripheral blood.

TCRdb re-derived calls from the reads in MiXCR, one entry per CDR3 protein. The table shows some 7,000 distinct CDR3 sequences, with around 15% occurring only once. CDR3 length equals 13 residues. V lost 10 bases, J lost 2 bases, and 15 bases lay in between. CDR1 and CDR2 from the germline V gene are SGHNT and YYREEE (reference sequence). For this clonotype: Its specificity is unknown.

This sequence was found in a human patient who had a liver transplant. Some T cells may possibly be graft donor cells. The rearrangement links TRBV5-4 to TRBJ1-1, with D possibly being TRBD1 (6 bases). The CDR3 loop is CAVWTDVNTEAFF. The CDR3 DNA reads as TGTGCCGTATGGACAGACGTCAACACTGAAGCTTTCTTT.